This T cell receptor (beta chain) was captured by sequencing in a study of Ad26.COV2.S vaccination and SARS-CoV-2 variants. About the research overall: It was the COV1001 Ad26.COV2.S trial arm that included the donor.

This clone was seen a single time. Treatment: some 20 received Ad26.COV2.S at low or high dose, single or two shots; several received placebo; per-sample allocation not given. The study sampled participants on day 63 after the first vaccine or placebo injection. An adult of 18-55 years in Boston served as donor. An Ad26 vector was used to express Wuhan-strain SARS-CoV-2 spike as the vaccine. Trimming stripped 0 bases from V and 7 bases from J, with 12 bases between. Germline-derived CDR1 and CDR2 are MNHNS and SASEGT. The CDR3 runs 14 residues. Assay: immunoSEQ multiplex PCR; the TCRdb copy retains only in-frame clones and omits some. Of about 350,000 clones in the sample, 86% were seen once.

This clonotype was obtained from a person aged 18-60 years who received the Ad26.COV2.S COVID-19 vaccine or a placebo. V is TRBV6-1 and J is TRBJ1-1; D uncertain. Sequences were derived from peripheral blood, sampled in a trial of Ad26.COV2.S vaccine versus placebo. CDR3 DNA: TGTGCCAGCAGTGAAGCGGAAGGGAATCATGAAGCTTTCTTT. This sequence encodes CASSEAEGNHEAFF.